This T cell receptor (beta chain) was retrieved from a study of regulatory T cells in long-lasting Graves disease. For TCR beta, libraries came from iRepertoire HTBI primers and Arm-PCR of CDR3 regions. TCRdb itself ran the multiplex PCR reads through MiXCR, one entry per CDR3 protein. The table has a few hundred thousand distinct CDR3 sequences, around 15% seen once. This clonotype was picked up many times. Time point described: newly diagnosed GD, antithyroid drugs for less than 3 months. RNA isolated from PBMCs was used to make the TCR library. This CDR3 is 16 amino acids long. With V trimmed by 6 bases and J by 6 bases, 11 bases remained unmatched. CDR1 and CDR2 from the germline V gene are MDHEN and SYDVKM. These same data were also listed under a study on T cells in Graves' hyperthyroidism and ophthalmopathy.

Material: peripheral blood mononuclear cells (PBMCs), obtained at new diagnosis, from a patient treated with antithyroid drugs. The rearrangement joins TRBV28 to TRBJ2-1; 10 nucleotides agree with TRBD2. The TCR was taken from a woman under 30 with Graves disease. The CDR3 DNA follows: TGTGCCAGCAGCCACCCCGAGACTAGCGGGTTCAATGAGCAGTTCTTC. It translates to CASSHPETSGFNEQFF.